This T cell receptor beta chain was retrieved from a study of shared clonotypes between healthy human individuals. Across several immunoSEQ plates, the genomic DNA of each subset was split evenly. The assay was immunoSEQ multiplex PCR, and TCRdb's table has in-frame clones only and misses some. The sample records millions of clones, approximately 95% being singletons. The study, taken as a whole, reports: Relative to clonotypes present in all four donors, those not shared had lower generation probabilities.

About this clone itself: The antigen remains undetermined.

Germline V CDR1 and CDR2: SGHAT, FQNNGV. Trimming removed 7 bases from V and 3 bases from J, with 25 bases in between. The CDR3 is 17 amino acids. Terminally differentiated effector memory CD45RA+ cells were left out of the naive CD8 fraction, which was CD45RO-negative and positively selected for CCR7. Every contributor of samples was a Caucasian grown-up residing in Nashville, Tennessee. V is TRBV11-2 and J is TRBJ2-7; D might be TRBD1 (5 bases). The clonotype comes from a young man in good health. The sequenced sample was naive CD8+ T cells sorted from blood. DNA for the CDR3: TGTGCCAGCACCCTATGGGGTTCGACAGTTTCCTTCTACGAGCAGTACTTC. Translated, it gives CASTLWGSTVSFYEQYF.